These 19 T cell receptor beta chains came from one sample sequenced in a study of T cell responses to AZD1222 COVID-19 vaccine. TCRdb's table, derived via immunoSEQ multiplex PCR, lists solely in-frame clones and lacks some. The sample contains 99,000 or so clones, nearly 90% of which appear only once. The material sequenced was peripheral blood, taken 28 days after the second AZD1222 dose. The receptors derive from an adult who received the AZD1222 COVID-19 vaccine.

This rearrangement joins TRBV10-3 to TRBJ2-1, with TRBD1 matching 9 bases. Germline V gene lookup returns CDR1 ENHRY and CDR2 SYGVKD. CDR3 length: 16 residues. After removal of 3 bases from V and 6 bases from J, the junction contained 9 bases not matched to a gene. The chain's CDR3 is CAISDTKDRGSNEQFF. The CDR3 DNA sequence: TGTGCCATCAGTGATACGAAGGACAGGGGTTCCAATGAGCAGTTCTTC.

CDR3 in amino acids: CASSFLAGGHNEQFF. CDR3 nucleotides: TGTGCCAGCAGCTTCTTAGCGGGAGGGCACAATGAGCAGTTCTTC. The chain uses TRBV7-3 and TRBJ2-1; 11 positions match TRBD2. Germline values: CDR1 SGHTA, CDR2 FQGTGA. With 3 bases clipped from V and 5 bases from J, the junction kept 3 bases outside the gene matches. The CDR3 consists of 15 residues.

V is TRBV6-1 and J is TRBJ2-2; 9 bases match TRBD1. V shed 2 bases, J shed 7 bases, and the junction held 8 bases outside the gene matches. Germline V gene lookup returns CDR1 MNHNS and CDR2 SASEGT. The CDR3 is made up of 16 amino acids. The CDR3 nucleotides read TGTGCCAGCAGTGAACTCTCGGGGACAGGGCACGGGGAGCTGTTTTTT. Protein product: CASSELSGTGHGELFF.

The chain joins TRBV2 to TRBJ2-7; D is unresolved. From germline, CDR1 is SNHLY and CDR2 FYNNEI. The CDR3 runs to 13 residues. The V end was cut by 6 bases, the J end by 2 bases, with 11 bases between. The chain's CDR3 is CASSGRPAYEQYF. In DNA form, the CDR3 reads TGTGCCAGCAGCGGCAGGCCAGCCTACGAGCAGTACTTC.

The CDR3 protein is CASSSALAGGTDTQYF. CDR3 DNA sequence: TGTGCCAGCTCATCCGCCCTAGCGGGGGGCACAGATACGCAGTATTTT. The chain employs TRBV18 and TRBJ2-3; TRBD2 aligns across 10 bases. Trimming cost V 5 bases and J 1 base; bases outside gene matches: 6. CDR3 length: 16 amino acids. Germline V CDR1 and CDR2: KGHSH, LQKENI.

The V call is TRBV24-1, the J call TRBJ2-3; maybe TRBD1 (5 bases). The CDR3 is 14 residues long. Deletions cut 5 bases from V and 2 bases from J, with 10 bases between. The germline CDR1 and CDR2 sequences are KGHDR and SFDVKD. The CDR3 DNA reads TGTGCCACCAGTGGTGTCAGGGACACAGATACGCAGTATTTT. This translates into CATSGVRDTDTQYF.

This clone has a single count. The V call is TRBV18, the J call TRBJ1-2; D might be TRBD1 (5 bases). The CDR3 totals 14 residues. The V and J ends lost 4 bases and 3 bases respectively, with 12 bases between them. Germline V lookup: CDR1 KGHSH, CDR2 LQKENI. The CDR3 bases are TGTGCCAGCTCACTAGGGACTAGCGACTATGGCTACACCTTC. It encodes CASSLGTSDYGYTF.

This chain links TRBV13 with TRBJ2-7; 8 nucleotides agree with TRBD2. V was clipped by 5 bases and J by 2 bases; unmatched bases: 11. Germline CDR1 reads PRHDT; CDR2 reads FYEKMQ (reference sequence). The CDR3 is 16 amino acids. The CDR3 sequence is CASSPGVDGRAYEQYF. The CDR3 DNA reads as TGTGCCAGCAGCCCCGGGGTAGACGGGAGGGCCTACGAGCAGTACTTC.

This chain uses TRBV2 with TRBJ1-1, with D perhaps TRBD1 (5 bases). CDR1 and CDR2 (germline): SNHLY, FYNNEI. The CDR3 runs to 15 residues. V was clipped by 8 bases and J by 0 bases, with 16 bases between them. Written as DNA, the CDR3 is TGTGCCAGCCGGGGCGCACAGAGCATGAACACTGAAGCTTTCTTT. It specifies CASRGAQSMNTEAFF.

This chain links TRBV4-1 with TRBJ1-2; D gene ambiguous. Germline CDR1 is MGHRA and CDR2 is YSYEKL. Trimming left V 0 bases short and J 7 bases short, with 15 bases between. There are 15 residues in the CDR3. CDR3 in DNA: TGCGCCAGCAGCCAAGAAACTTATTCAACGGGTGGCTACACCTTC. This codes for CASSQETYSTGGYTF.

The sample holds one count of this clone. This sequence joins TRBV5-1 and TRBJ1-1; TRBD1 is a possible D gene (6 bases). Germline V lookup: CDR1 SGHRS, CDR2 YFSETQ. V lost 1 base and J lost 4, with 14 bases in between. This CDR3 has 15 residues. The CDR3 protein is CASSLTGQKGTEAFF. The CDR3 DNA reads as TGCGCCAGCAGCTTGACTGGACAGAAGGGCACTGAAGCTTTCTTT.

The DNA of the CDR3 is TGTGCCAGCTCACCAGTGACAGGGGCGAACACCGGGGAGCTGTTTTTT. Protein product: CASSPVTGANTGELFF. The chain recombines TRBV18 with TRBJ2-2; 8 positions match TRBD1. CDR3 length: 16 amino acids. Germline trimming cut 2 bases from V and 0 bases from J; bases unmatched to any gene: 2. The V gene's germline CDR1 is KGHSH and CDR2 LQKENI.

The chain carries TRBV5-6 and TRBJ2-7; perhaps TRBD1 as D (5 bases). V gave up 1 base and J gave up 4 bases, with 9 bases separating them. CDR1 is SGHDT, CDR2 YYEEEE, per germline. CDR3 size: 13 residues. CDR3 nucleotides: TGTGCCAGCAGCTTGATGGACAATTACGAGCAGTACTTC. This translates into CASSLMDNYEQYF.

The CDR3 here is CASRQGWEKLFF. The CDR3, as DNA: TGTGCCAGCAGACAGGGTTGGGAAAAACTGTTTTTT. The chain is built from TRBV28 and TRBJ1-4; tentatively, D is TRBD1 (6 bases). The CDR3 runs 12 residues. Germline CDR1 reads MDHEN; CDR2 reads SYDVKM. Deletions cut 6 bases from V and 8 bases from J, with 10 bases between.

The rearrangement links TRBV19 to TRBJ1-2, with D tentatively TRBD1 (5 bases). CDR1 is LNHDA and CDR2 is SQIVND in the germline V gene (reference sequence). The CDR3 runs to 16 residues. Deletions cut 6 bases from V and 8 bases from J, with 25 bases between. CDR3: CASRGLRDGLRRGYTF. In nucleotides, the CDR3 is TGTGCCAGTAGGGGATTAAGGGACGGACTGAGGAGAGGCTACACCTTC.

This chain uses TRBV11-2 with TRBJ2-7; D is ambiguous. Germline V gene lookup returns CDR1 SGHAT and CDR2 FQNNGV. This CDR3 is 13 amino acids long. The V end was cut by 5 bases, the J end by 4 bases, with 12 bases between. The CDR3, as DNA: TGTGCCAGCAGCCCCGGTGGTAGATACGAGCAGTACTTC. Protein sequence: CASSPGGRYEQYF.

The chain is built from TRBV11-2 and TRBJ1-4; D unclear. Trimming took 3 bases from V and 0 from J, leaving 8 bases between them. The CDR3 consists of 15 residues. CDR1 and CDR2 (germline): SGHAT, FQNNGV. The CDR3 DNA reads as TGTGCCAGCAGCTTCAACGCCGCAACTAATGAAAAACTGTTTTTT. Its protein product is CASSFNAATNEKLFF.

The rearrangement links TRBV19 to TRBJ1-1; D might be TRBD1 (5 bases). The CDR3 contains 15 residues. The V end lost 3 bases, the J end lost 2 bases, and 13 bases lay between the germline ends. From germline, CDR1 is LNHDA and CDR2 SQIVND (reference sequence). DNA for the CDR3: TGTGCCAGTAGTATTAGGGCAGGGTCCAACACTGAAGCTTTCTTT. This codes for CASSIRAGSNTEAFF.

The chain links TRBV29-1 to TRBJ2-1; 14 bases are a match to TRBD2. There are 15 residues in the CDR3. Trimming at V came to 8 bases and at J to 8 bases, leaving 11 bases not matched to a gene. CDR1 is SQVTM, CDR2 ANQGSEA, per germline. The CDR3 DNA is TGCAGCCCGGACTTTGGGACTAGCGGGAGATATGAGCAGTTCTTC. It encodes CSPDFGTSGRYEQFF.